Each of the 4 T cell receptor beta chains below was sequenced from the same sample in a study of blood T cell repertoires in COVID-19. Some clones are missing from TCRdb's copy, which holds only in-frame ones; the method was immunoSEQ multiplex PCR. Altogether about 140,000 clones are present, 79% being singletons, with the ten largest covering approximately 3.5%. Sequencing used peripheral blood. Receptors originate from a man aged 55 to 70 with acute or convalescent COVID-19.

In this sample, this clone is medium-sized. V and J are TRBV7-6 and TRBJ2-3; TRBD2 aligns across 13 bases. Looked up from germline, CDR1 is SGHVS and CDR2 is FNYEAQ. CDR3 length: 16 residues. The V gene end was trimmed by 6 bases and the J gene end by 0 bases; junction bases not matched to a gene: 3. The CDR3 region has the DNA TGTGCCAGCAGGCTGACTAGCGGGGGGAGCACAGATACGCAGTATTTT. This translates into CASRLTSGGSTDTQYF.

This sequence joins TRBV9 and TRBJ2-5; weak D call: TRBD1 (6 bases). Germline CDR1 is SGDLS and CDR2 is YYNGEE. V was trimmed by 0 bases and J by 2 bases, leaving 14 bases between them. There are 16 residues in the CDR3. In nucleotides, the CDR3 is TGTGCCAGCAGCGTAGCAAGGGGGATCGGTCAAGAGACCCAGTACTTC. Its protein is CASSVARGIGQETQYF.

Points on this clone: One end of the junction fails to match germline, which may point to a read error. V is TRBV18 and J is TRBJ1-1, with 7 bases identical to TRBD1. Germline V gene sequence: CDR1 KGHSH, CDR2 LQKENI. There are 17 residues in the CDR3. This CDR3 is CASSPRTGPFSETEAFF. In DNA, the CDR3 is TGTGCCAGCTCCCCACGGACAGGCCCCTTTTCGGAGACTGAAGCTTTCTTT.

The rearrangement joins TRBV19 to TRBJ1-5; TRBD1 matches 7 bases. CDR1 is LNHDA and CDR2 is SQIVND in the germline V gene (reference sequence). The CDR3 spans 15 residues. The ends lost 6 bases at V and 0 bases at J; junction bases unmatched: 5. The CDR3 nucleotides read TGTGCCAGTAGCTCCGGACAGGTTAGCAATCAGCCCCAGCATTTT. Amino acids: CASSSGQVSNQPQHF.